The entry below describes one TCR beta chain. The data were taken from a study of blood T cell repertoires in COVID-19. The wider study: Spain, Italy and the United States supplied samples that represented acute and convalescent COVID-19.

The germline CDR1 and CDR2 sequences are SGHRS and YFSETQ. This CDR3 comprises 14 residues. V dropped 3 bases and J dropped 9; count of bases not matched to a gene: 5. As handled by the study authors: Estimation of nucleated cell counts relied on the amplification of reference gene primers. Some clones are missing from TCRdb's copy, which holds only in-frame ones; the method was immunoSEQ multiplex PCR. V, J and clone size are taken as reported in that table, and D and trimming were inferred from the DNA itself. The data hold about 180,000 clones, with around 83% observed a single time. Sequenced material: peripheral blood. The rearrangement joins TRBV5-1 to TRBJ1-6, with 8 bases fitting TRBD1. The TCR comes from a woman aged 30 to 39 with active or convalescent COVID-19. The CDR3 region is CASSSGTGGSPLHF. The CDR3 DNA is TGCGCCAGCAGCTCCGGGACAGGCGGTTCACCCCTCCACTTT. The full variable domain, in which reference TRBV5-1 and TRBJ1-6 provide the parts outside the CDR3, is KAGVTQTPRYLIKTRGQQVTLSCSPISGHRSVSWYQQTPGQGLQFLFEYFSETQRNKGNFPGRFSGRQFSNSRSEMNVSTLELGDSALYLCASSSGTGGSPLHFGNGTRLTVT.